This TCR beta chain was identified during a study of regulatory T cells in long-lasting Graves disease. Time point indicated: newly diagnosed GD, antithyroid drugs for less than 3 months. RNA extracted from PBMCs served as the sequencing template. This CDR3 is 13 amino acids long. V gave up 5 bases and J gave up 7 bases, with 15 bases separating them. CDR1 is SGHVS and CDR2 is FQNEAQ in the germline V gene. In this sample, this clonotype turned up many times. Building of the TCR beta libraries involved iRepertoire HTBI primers and Arm-PCR of CDR3 regions. TCRdb ran MiXCR on the multiplex PCR reads and lists one entry per CDR3 protein. This sample has 580,000 or so distinct CDR3 sequences, with roughly 16% found just once. This sample was shared with a second study, whose subject was T cells in Graves' hyperthyroidism and ophthalmopathy.

Sequences were derived from peripheral blood mononuclear cells (PBMCs), sampled at new diagnosis, from a patient treated with antithyroid drugs. The source is a young man with Graves disease. The chain recombines TRBV7-8 with TRBJ2-7; D is possibly TRBD2 (6 bases). CDR3 in amino acids: CASSLPGAGEQYF. The CDR3 nucleotides read TGTGCCAGCAGCCTCCCCGGAGCGGGTGAGCAGTACTTC.